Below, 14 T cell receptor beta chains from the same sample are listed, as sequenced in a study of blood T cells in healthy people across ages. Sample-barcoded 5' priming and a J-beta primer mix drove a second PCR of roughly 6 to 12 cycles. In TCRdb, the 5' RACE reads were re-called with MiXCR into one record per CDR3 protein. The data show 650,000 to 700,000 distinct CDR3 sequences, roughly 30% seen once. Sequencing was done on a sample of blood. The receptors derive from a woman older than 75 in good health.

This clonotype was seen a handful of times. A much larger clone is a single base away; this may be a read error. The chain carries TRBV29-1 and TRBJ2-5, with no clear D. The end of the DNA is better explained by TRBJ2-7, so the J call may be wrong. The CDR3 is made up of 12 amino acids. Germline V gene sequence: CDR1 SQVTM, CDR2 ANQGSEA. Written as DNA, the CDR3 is TGCAGCGTTGCGCTCATTGACTACGAGCAGTACTTC. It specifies CSVALIDYEQYF.

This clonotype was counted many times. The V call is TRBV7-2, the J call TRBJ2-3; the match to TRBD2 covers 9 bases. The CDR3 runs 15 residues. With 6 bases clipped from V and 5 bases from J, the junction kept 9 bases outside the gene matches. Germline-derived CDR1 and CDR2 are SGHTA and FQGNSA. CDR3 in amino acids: CASSSVGGGGDTQYF. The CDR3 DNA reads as TGTGCCAGCAGTTCAGTAGGCGGGGGGGGAGATACGCAGTATTTT.

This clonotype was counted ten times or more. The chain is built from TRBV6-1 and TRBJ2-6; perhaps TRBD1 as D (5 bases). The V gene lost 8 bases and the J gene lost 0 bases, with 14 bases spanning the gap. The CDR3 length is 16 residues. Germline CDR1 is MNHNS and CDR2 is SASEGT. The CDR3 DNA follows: TGTGCCAGCGGCTGGGGCCCCGGCTCTGGGGCCAACGTCCTGACTTTC. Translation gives CASGWGPGSGANVLTF.

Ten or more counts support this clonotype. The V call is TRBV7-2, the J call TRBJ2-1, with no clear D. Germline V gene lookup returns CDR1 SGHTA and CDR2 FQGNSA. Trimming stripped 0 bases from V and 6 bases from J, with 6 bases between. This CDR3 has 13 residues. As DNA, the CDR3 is TGTGCCAGCAGCTTAGCTGGCGCCAATGAGCAGTTCTTC. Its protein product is CASSLAGANEQFF.

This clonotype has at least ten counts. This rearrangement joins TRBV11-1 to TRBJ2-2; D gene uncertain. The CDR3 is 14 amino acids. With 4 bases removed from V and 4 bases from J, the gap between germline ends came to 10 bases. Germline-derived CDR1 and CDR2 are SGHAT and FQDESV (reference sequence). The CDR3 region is CASSSWTSTGELFF. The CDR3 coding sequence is TGTGCCAGCAGCTCGTGGACCTCCACCGGGGAGCTGTTTTTT.

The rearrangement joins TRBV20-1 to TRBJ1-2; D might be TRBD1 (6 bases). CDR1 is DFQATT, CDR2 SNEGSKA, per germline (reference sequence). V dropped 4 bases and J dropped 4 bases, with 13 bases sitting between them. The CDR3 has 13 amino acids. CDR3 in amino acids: CSANRDKAYGYTF. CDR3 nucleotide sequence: TGCAGTGCTAACCGGGACAAGGCCTATGGCTACACCTTC.

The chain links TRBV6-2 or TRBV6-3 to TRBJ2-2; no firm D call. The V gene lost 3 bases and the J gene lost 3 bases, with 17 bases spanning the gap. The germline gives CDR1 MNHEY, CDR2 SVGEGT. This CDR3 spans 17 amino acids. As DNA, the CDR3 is TGTGCCAGCAGTTATATTTCCACCGACTCTTACACCGGGGAGCTGTTTTTT. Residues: CASSYISTDSYTGELFF.

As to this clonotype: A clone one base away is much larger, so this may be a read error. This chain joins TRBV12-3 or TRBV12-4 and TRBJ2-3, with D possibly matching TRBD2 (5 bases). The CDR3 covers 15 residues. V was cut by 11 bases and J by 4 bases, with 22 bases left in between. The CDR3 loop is CACTKLVIDADTQYF. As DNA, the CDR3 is TGTGCCTGCACCAAACTAGTTATCGACGCAGATACGCAGTATTTT.

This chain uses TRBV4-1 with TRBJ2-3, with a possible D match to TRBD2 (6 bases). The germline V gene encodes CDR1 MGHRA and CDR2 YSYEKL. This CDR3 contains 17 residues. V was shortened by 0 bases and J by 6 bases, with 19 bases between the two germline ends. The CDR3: CASSQDEGSGPVDTQYF. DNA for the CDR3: TGCGCCAGCAGCCAAGACGAAGGGAGCGGGCCCGTGGATACGCAGTATTTT.

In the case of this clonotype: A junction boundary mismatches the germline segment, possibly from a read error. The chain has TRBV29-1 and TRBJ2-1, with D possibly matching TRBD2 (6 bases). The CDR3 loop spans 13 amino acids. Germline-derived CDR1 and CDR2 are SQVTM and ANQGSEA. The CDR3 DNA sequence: TGCGGCGTCGACTCTATCGGGAGCAATGAGCAGTTCTTC. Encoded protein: CGVDSIGSNEQFF.

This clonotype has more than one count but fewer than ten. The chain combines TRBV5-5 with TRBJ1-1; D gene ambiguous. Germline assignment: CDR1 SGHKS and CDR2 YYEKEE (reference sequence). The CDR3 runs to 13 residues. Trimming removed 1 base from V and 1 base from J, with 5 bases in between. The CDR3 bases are TGTGCCAGCAGCTTGATTGCGAACACTGAAGCTTTCTTT. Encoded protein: CASSLIANTEAFF.

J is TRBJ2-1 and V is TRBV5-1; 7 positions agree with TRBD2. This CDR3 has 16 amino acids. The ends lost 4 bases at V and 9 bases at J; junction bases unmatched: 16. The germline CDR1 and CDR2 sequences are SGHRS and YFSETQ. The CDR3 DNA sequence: TGCGCCAGCAGCCGTTCCCTGGGTGCGGGAGTAACTGAGCAGTTCTTC. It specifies CASSRSLGAGVTEQFF.

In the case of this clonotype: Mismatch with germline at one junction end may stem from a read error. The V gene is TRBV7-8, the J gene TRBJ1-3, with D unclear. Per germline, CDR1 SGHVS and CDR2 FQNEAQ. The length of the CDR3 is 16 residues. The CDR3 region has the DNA TGTGCCAGCAGCCCTACGTCAGGCGGCTTTGGAAACACCAGATATTTT. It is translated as CASSPTSGGFGNTRYF.

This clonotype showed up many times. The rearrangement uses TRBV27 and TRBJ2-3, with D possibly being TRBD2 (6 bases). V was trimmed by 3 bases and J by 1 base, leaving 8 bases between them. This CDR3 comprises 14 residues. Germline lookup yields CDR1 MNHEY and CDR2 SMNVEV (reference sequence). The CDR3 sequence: CASSFPGGTDTQYF. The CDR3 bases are TGTGCCAGCAGTTTCCCGGGAGGCACAGATACGCAGTATTTT.